This is a list of T cell receptor beta chains from one sample in a study of blood T cell repertoires in COVID-19. Some clones are missing from TCRdb's copy, which holds only in-frame ones; the method was immunoSEQ multiplex PCR. The sample has about 220,000 clones, around 85% seen once. Sequenced input: peripheral blood. The receptors originated from a human donor in a cohort sampled during active COVID-19. The CDR3 runs from the conserved cysteine through the conserved F or W. Each record gives: V gene, D gene, J gene, clone size, CDR3 DNA, CDR3 protein. The D gene is left open where the match is weak. Part of the rows lack a size; the others show once, few, many or a class for expanded clones.

V gene: TRBV15; D gene: -; J gene: TRBJ1-5; clone size: -; CDR3 DNA: TGTGCCACCAGCAAAATCTGGACAGGCAATCAGCCCCAGCATTTT; CDR3 protein: CATSKIWTGNQPQHF
V gene: TRBV18; D gene: -; J gene: TRBJ2-7; clone size: -; CDR3 DNA: TGTGCCAGCTCACCACGACCGGGATCGGGGGATTACGAGCAGTACTTC; CDR3 protein: CASSPRPGSGDYEQYF
V gene: TRBV5-6; D gene: TRBD2; J gene: TRBJ2-1; clone size: -; CDR3 DNA: TGTGCCAGCAGCTGGGGACTAGCGGGAGAGTCCTACAATGAGCAGTTCTTC; CDR3 protein: CASSWGLAGESYNEQFF
V gene: TRBV27; D gene: TRBD2; J gene: TRBJ2-1; clone size: -; CDR3 DNA: TGTGCCAGCAGTTTCGCTAGCGGGAACTACAATGAGCAGTTCTTC; CDR3 protein: CASSFASGNYNEQFF
V gene: TRBV2; D gene: -; J gene: TRBJ1-2; clone size: -; CDR3 DNA: TGTGCCAGCGGCCAGACAAGGGGCTATGGCTACACCTTC; CDR3 protein: CASGQTRGYGYTF
V gene: TRBV27; D gene: -; J gene: TRBJ2-7; clone size: -; CDR3 DNA: TGTGCCAGCAGCTCACGGAGGGAAAAATCCTACGAGCAGTACTTC; CDR3 protein: CASSSRREKSYEQYF
V gene: TRBV30; D gene: TRBD2; J gene: TRBJ2-1; clone size: -; CDR3 DNA: TGTGCCTGGAGTGCCTGGACTAGCGGGGACTACAATGAGCAGTTCTTC; CDR3 protein: CAWSAWTSGDYNEQFF
V gene: TRBV11-2; D gene: TRBD2; J gene: TRBJ2-1; clone size: -; CDR3 DNA: TGTGCCAGCAGCTTTGTAGCGGGAGAATACAATGAGCAGTTCTTC; CDR3 protein: CASSFVAGEYNEQFF
V gene: TRBV5-1; D gene: TRBD1; J gene: TRBJ2-7; clone size: -; CDR3 DNA: TGCGCCAGCAGCCGTCTCCCGGGACAGGGGGCTCTTGAGCAGTACTTC; CDR3 protein: CASSRLPGQGALEQYF
V gene: TRBV5-1; D gene: TRBD1; J gene: TRBJ2-5; clone size: -; CDR3 DNA: TGCGCCAGCAGTCGCCGACAGGGGATTGAGACCCAGTACTTC; CDR3 protein: CASSRRQGIETQYF
V gene: TRBV5-1; D gene: TRBD2; J gene: TRBJ2-3; clone size: -; CDR3 DNA: TGCGCCAGCAGCTCGACTAGCGTATTAAGCACAGATACGCAGTATTTT; CDR3 protein: CASSSTSVLSTDTQYF
V gene: TRBV4-3; D gene: -; J gene: TRBJ1-1; clone size: -; CDR3 DNA: TGCGCCAGCAGCCAAGGTAGTCGTGGCACTGAAGCTTTCTTT; CDR3 protein: CASSQGSRGTEAFF
V gene: TRBV7-9; D gene: -; J gene: TRBJ2-7; clone size: -; CDR3 DNA: TGTGCCAGCGGCCGGAGCTACGAGCAGTACTTC; CDR3 protein: CASGRSYEQYF
V gene: TRBV5-6; D gene: -; J gene: TRBJ1-5; clone size: -; CDR3 DNA: TGTGCCAGCAGCGTGAGGAGAACCTCTCCGGAGAAAGCCCAGCATTTT; CDR3 protein: CASSVRRTSPEKAQHF
V gene: TRBV7-8; D gene: -; J gene: TRBJ2-7; clone size: -; CDR3 DNA: TGTGCCAGCAGCCCAGACCCGGGGTCCTACGAGCAGTACTTC; CDR3 protein: CASSPDPGSYEQYF
V gene: TRBV7-9; D gene: TRBD1; J gene: TRBJ2-7; clone size: -; CDR3 DNA: TGTGCCAGCAGCTATAGCCGGGACAGATCCTACGAGCAGTACTTC; CDR3 protein: CASSYSRDRSYEQYF
V gene: TRBV7-3; D gene: -; J gene: TRBJ1-2; clone size: -; CDR3 DNA: TGTGCCAGCAGCTTAGGGGCAGAGCATGGCTACACCTTC; CDR3 protein: CASSLGAEHGYTF
V gene: TRBV4-2; D gene: -; J gene: TRBJ2-7; clone size: few; CDR3 DNA: TGTGCCAGCAGCCAAGATCTTCCTTCTGTATCCTACGAGCAGTACTTC; CDR3 protein: CASSQDLPSVSYEQYF
V gene: TRBV18; D gene: TRBD1; J gene: TRBJ1-1; clone size: -; CDR3 DNA: TGTGCCAGCTCACGACTTTCCTGGGGACAGGGGGCTGTGAACACTGAAGCTTTCTTT; CDR3 protein: CASSRLSWGQGAVNTEAFF
V gene: TRBV5-5; D gene: -; J gene: TRBJ1-1; clone size: -; CDR3 DNA: TGTGCCAGCAGCTTCGGGGGGTCCGGCACTGAAGCTTTCTTT; CDR3 protein: CASSFGGSGTEAFF
V gene: TRBV7-9; D gene: -; J gene: TRBJ2-2; clone size: once; CDR3 DNA: TGTGCCAGCAGCATATGGAACACCGGGGAGCTGTTTTTT; CDR3 protein: CASSIWNTGELFF
V gene: TRBV29-1; D gene: -; J gene: TRBJ1-2; clone size: -; CDR3 DNA: TGCAGCGTCCTCGGGGGGGGCGCGGGCTATGGCTACACCTTC; CDR3 protein: CSVLGGGAGYGYTF
V gene: TRBV7-9; D gene: TRBD1; J gene: TRBJ1-1; clone size: few; CDR3 DNA: TGTGCCAGCAGCTTAGGATATACAGGGGTCGCTTTCTTT; CDR3 protein: CASSLGYTGVAFF
V gene: TRBV24-1; D gene: TRBD2; J gene: TRBJ2-1; clone size: -; CDR3 DNA: TGTGCCACCAGTGATTTCCTGACTAGCGGGATTGATGGTGAGCAGTTCTTC; CDR3 protein: CATSDFLTSGIDGEQFF
V gene: TRBV28; D gene: TRBD2; J gene: TRBJ2-7; clone size: once; CDR3 DNA: TGTGCCAGCACTACTCCGGGACTAGCGTCCTACGAGCAGTACTTC; CDR3 protein: CASTTPGLASYEQYF
V gene: TRBV6-2/TRBV6-3; D gene: TRBD2; J gene: TRBJ2-1; clone size: -; CDR3 DNA: TGTGCCAGCAGTTATTGGGGCGGGAGTGTTTACAATGAGCAGTTCTTC; CDR3 protein: CASSYWGGSVYNEQFF
V gene: TRBV11-2; D gene: -; J gene: TRBJ2-3; clone size: -; CDR3 DNA: TGTGCCAGCAGCCCCCCCGGTACGCAGTATTTT; CDR3 protein: CASSPPGTQYF
V gene: TRBV19; D gene: -; J gene: TRBJ1-1; clone size: -; CDR3 DNA: TGTGCCAGTAGTATAGGGCAGGCGAACTTGAACACTGAAGCTTTCTTT; CDR3 protein: CASSIGQANLNTEAFF
V gene: TRBV15; D gene: TRBD2; J gene: TRBJ2-7; clone size: -; CDR3 DNA: TGTGCCACCAGCAGAGATCTGGGGGGGACTAGCGGCTACGAGCAGTACTTC; CDR3 protein: CATSRDLGGTSGYEQYF
V gene: TRBV3-1/TRBV3-2; D gene: TRBD2; J gene: TRBJ2-3; clone size: -; CDR3 DNA: TGTGCCAGCAGCCAAGAATCCGGGAGACGGCCTAGCGGGGGCCTCGGCACAGATACGCAGTATTTT; CDR3 protein: CASSQESGRRPSGGLGTDTQYF
V gene: TRBV3-1/TRBV3-2; D gene: -; J gene: TRBJ1-6; clone size: -; CDR3 DNA: TGTGCCAGCAGCCGTCCGGGATCCGCGGCTTCACCCCTCCACTTT; CDR3 protein: CASSRPGSAASPLHF
V gene: TRBV5-4; D gene: -; J gene: TRBJ1-3; clone size: -; CDR3 DNA: TGTGCCAGCAGCTTGGAAGCAGCTCAGGGAGGCACCATATATTTT; CDR3 protein: CASSLEAAQGGTIYF
V gene: TRBV6-1; D gene: -; J gene: TRBJ2-5; clone size: -; CDR3 DNA: TGTGCCAGCAGTGAAGACAGGGCAGAGACCCAGTACTTC; CDR3 protein: CASSEDRAETQYF
V gene: TRBV28; D gene: -; J gene: TRBJ2-1; clone size: -; CDR3 DNA: TGTGCCAGCAGTCTACCCCCGACAGAGAAGCAGTTCTTC; CDR3 protein: CASSLPPTEKQFF
V gene: TRBV9; D gene: -; J gene: TRBJ1-1; clone size: -; CDR3 DNA: TGTGCCAGCAGCCTAATTTCCAACACTGAAGCTTTCTTT; CDR3 protein: CASSLISNTEAFF
V gene: TRBV5-1; D gene: -; J gene: TRBJ2-1; clone size: -; CDR3 DNA: TGCGCCAGCAGCTTGGGGGTGGAGAATGAGCAGTTCTTC; CDR3 protein: CASSLGVENEQFF
V gene: TRBV3-1/TRBV3-2; D gene: TRBD2; J gene: TRBJ2-3; clone size: -; CDR3 DNA: TGTGCCAGCAGCTCCGGGACTAGCGTTTGGGACTGCACAGATACGCAGTATTTT; CDR3 protein: CASSSGTSVWDCTDTQYF
V gene: TRBV5-1; D gene: TRBD2; J gene: TRBJ2-3; clone size: -; CDR3 DNA: TGCGCCAGCAGCGCCGGGACTAGCGGGACAGATACGCAGTATTTT; CDR3 protein: CASSAGTSGTDTQYF
V gene: TRBV9; D gene: TRBD2; J gene: TRBJ2-1; clone size: -; CDR3 DNA: TGTGCCAGCAGCCCAGGACTAGGGTGGAATGAGCAGTTCTTC; CDR3 protein: CASSPGLGWNEQFF
V gene: TRBV28; D gene: TRBD2; J gene: TRBJ2-3; clone size: -; CDR3 DNA: TGTGCCACCCAGCCCACCGGGAGGGCCGGAGATACGCAGTATTTT; CDR3 protein: CATQPTGRAGDTQYF
V gene: TRBV3-1/TRBV3-2; D gene: -; J gene: TRBJ2-2; clone size: -; CDR3 DNA: TGTGCCAGCAGCCATGGGCGGGGACGGGGCACCGGGGAGCTGTTTTTT; CDR3 protein: CASSHGRGRGTGELFF
V gene: TRBV5-1; D gene: TRBD2; J gene: TRBJ2-1; clone size: -; CDR3 DNA: TGCGCCAGCAGCGAGCGGGAGCGGCAGGGGCCCTACAATGAGCAGTTCTTC; CDR3 protein: CASSERERQGPYNEQFF
V gene: TRBV11-3; D gene: -; J gene: TRBJ1-1; clone size: few; CDR3 DNA: TGTGCCAGCAGCCAAGGACAGGAAGCTTTCTTT; CDR3 protein: CASSQGQEAFF
V gene: TRBV4-3; D gene: TRBD2; J gene: TRBJ2-1; clone size: few; CDR3 DNA: TGCGCCAGCAGCCAAGACCCGACTAGCGGGAGATTAAATGAGCAGTTCTTC; CDR3 protein: CASSQDPTSGRLNEQFF
V gene: TRBV28; D gene: TRBD1; J gene: TRBJ1-4; clone size: -; CDR3 DNA: TGTGCCAGCAGCCCAGACAGGGTGGGCGAAAAACTGTTTTTT; CDR3 protein: CASSPDRVGEKLFF
V gene: TRBV18; D gene: TRBD2; J gene: TRBJ2-7; clone size: once; CDR3 DNA: TGTGCCAGCTCACCAAGGGTGGCTAGCGGGAGAAGGGGCGAGCAGTACTTC; CDR3 protein: CASSPRVASGRRGEQYF
V gene: TRBV3-1/TRBV3-2; D gene: -; J gene: TRBJ2-2; clone size: -; CDR3 DNA: TGTGCCAGCAGCCAAGAAGGAGGAGGCGTCACCGGGGAGCTGTTTTTT; CDR3 protein: CASSQEGGGVTGELFF
V gene: TRBV6-5; D gene: TRBD1; J gene: TRBJ1-4; clone size: -; CDR3 DNA: TGTGCCAGCAGTCCGGGACAGGGGGCGGAGAAACTGTTTTTT; CDR3 protein: CASSPGQGAEKLFF
V gene: TRBV6-5; D gene: -; J gene: TRBJ1-1; clone size: once; CDR3 DNA: TGTGCCAGCACCTTCACAGGGCCGGACACTGAAGCTTTCTTT; CDR3 protein: CASTFTGPDTEAFF
V gene: TRBV29-1; D gene: -; J gene: TRBJ2-3; clone size: -; CDR3 DNA: TGCAGCGTGAGGAGGGATGAAGATACGCAGTATTTT; CDR3 protein: CSVRRDEDTQYF